The 2 T cell receptor beta chains reported below all come from one sample, sequenced in a study of T-cell memory formation after mild COVID-19. TCRdb re-derived calls from the 5' RACE reads in MiXCR, one entry per CDR3 protein. Of 60,000 to 65,000 distinct CDR3 sequences in the sample, about a tenth were seen once. Material: PBMCs or a T cell subset sorted from them (not recorded which). Source of these receptors: a man aged 18-30 years who had mild COVID-19 (a few samples of this study predate the infection). Cell type and time point are not known.

The chain recombines TRBV5-1 with TRBJ2-5; TRBD2 might be the D (7 bases). Germline loops: CDR1 SGHRS, CDR2 YFSETQ. The V end lost 0 bases, the J end lost 2 bases, and 17 bases lay between the germline ends. This CDR3 contains 17 residues. In DNA, the CDR3 is TGCGCCAGCAGCTTGGGCTCTCTGAGGGGGGGACAAGAGACCCAGTACTTC. It yields the protein CASSLGSLRGGQETQYF.

This clonotype was counted between two and nine times. The rearrangement links TRBV6-1 to TRBJ1-6; TRBD1 is a possible D gene (5 bases). CDR1 MNHNS and CDR2 SASEGT come from the germline V gene. The CDR3 spans 15 residues. V was shortened by 6 bases and J by 5 bases, with 14 bases between the two germline ends. CDR3 region: CASSDRKGDNSPLHF. CDR3 sequence (DNA): TGTGCCAGCAGCGACAGAAAAGGGGATAATTCACCCCTCCACTTT.